These 18 T cell receptor beta chains came from one sample sequenced in a study of cytomegalovirus exposure and HLA in healthy donors (dated by TCRdb to 2016 to 2017). The library relied on the immunoSEQ multiplex PCR assay. For the multiplex PCR, a mixture combining 60 forward primers for TCR Vbeta segments and 13 reverse primers for TCR Jbeta segments was used. The table comes from immuneACCESS by way of TCRdb, which keeps in-frame sequences with V and J called. Part of the clones is missing from these tables; in studies checked, under half for an unresolved V gene and the rest for unknown reasons. The table for this sample shows fewer than 150,000 clones. 2% of the sample comes from the top ten. The source material was PBMCs. The receptors were gathered from a woman aged 55-70 years in good health and CMV-seronegative.

The V gene is TRBV27, the J gene TRBJ1-6; 8 bases are a match to TRBD1. This CDR3 is 17 amino acids long. With 2 bases clipped from V and 7 bases from J, the junction kept 10 bases outside the gene matches. CDR1 is MNHEY and CDR2 is SMNVEV in the germline V gene (reference sequence). In DNA, the CDR3 is TGTGCCAGCAGTTTAGTCCCGGACAGGGCTTCAAATTCACCCCTCCACTTT. Encoded protein: CASSLVPDRASNSPLHF.

The chain combines TRBV5-4 with TRBJ2-7; the match to TRBD2 covers 9 bases. Germline values: CDR1 SGHNT, CDR2 YYREEE (reference sequence). After removal of 7 bases from V and 5 bases from J, the junction contained 7 bases not matched to a gene. The CDR3 sequence is 13 residues long. This CDR3 is CASRGGGVNEQYF. The CDR3 nucleotides are TGTGCCAGCCGGGGCGGGGGGGTAAACGAGCAGTACTTC.

The chain links TRBV28 to TRBJ2-1, with 9 positions matching TRBD1. The CDR3 extends over 15 amino acids. V was clipped by 0 bases and J by 5 bases; unmatched bases: 2. Germline V gene sequence: CDR1 MDHEN, CDR2 SYDVKM. CDR3 sequence reads: CASSLWGDRDNEQFF. In DNA, the CDR3 is TGTGCCAGCAGTTTATGGGGGGACAGGGACAATGAGCAGTTCTTC.

This rearrangement joins TRBV5-4 to TRBJ1-1; TRBD1 aligns across 9 bases. Unmatched junction bases numbered 4, after V lost 10 bases and J lost 3 bases. Germline loops: CDR1 SGHNT, CDR2 YYREEE (reference sequence). This CDR3 comprises 12 residues. The DNA of the CDR3 is TGTGCCCTCAGGACAGGGGACACTGAAGCTTTCTTT. Translating gives CALRTGDTEAFF.

The chain employs TRBV30 and TRBJ1-1, with D perhaps matching TRBD1 (5 bases). Germline V CDR1 and CDR2: GTSNPN, SVGIG (reference sequence). CDR3 size: 13 residues. V lost 4 bases to trimming and J lost 8 bases, with 17 bases between them. CDR3 DNA sequence: TGTGCCTGGACTCCGGGGACTTCGCCCGAAGCTTTCTTT. As protein: CAWTPGTSPEAFF.

The chain carries TRBV13 and TRBJ1-2; D uncertain. V shed 1 base and J shed 1 base, with 13 bases lying between them. Germline V gene lookup returns CDR1 PRHDT and CDR2 FYEKMQ (reference sequence). The CDR3 loop spans 16 amino acids. The CDR3 here is CASSLVSQTNNYGYTF. CDR3 sequence (DNA): TGTGCCAGCAGCTTAGTGTCCCAGACTAATAACTATGGCTACACCTTC.

The rearrangement links TRBV27 to TRBJ2-1; 8 bases are shared with TRBD2. The length of the CDR3 is 15 residues. CDR1 MNHEY and CDR2 SMNVEV come from the germline V gene (reference sequence). Losses at the gene ends were 6 bases for V and 9 bases for J; bases not matched to a gene: 13. CDR3 DNA sequence: TGTGCCAGCAGCAACGGACTAGCTGGGAGCAGTGAGCAGTTCTTC. Translating gives CASSNGLAGSSEQFF.

The rearrangement links TRBV6-5 to TRBJ2-5, with no clear D. The DNA end favors TRBJ2-7, so the J call may be wrong. Germline CDR1 and CDR2: MNHEY and SVGAGI. The CDR3 is 12 residues long. As DNA, the CDR3 is TGTGCCAGCAGTTCCCCCTCCTACGAGCAGTACTTC. Amino acid sequence: CASSSPSYEQYF.

V gene TRBV19 combines with J gene TRBJ1-1; D perhaps matches TRBD1 (5 bases). Germline V gene sequence: CDR1 LNHDA, CDR2 SQIVND (reference sequence). The CDR3 loop spans 14 amino acids. Trimming pared 5 bases from V and 4 bases from J, leaving 14 bases between. The CDR3 reads CASSRSPRGTEAFF. The CDR3 bases are TGTGCCAGTAGTCGGTCACCTAGGGGCACTGAAGCTTTCTTT.

The chain is built from TRBV6-1 and TRBJ1-2, with a weak D call TRBD1 (6 bases). V was trimmed by 1 base and J by 7 bases, leaving 13 bases between them. The CDR3 contains 14 residues. CDR1 MNHNS and CDR2 SASEGT come from the germline V gene. The CDR3: CASSEGTGFGGYTF. CDR3 nucleotide sequence: TGTGCCAGCAGTGAAGGTACAGGGTTTGGTGGCTACACCTTC.

This CDR3 reads CSATGYNEQFF. The CDR3 DNA reads as TGCAGTGCTACCGGGTACAATGAGCAGTTCTTC. The gene calls are TRBV20-1 and TRBJ2-1, with D unclear. The CDR3 is made up of 11 amino acids. CDR1 and CDR2 from the germline V gene are DFQATT and SNEGSKA (reference sequence). The V and J ends lost 4 bases and 4 bases respectively, with 5 bases between them.

V and J are TRBV18 and TRBJ2-3; 12 nucleotides line up with TRBD2. In germline, CDR1 is KGHSH, CDR2 LQKENI. Trimming cost V 2 bases and J 6 bases; bases outside gene matches: 12. The CDR3 length is 18 residues. DNA of the CDR3: TGTGCCAGCTCACCATCGGGACTAGCGGGCGCCGGGGTGGATACGCAGTATTTT. Its translation is CASSPSGLAGAGVDTQYF.

V usage is TRBV9 and J usage is TRBJ2-7, with a tentative D call TRBD2 (6 bases). The CDR3 has 14 residues. The germline V gene has CDR1 SGDLS and CDR2 YYNGEE. The V end was cut by 2 bases, the J end by 0 bases, with 9 bases between. Here the CDR3 DNA reads TGTGCCAGCAGCGTTTACGGGAGCTCCTACGAGCAGTACTTC. This codes for CASSVYGSSYEQYF.

The chain carries TRBV10-3 and TRBJ2-1; maybe TRBD1 (6 bases). CDR1 and CDR2 from the germline V gene are ENHRY and SYGVKD. The CDR3 has 15 amino acids. Trimming shortened V by 2 bases and J by 6 bases, and 14 bases separated the two germline ends. DNA of the CDR3: TGTGCCATCAGTGAGAGGGACACCCTCCTCAATGAGCAGTTCTTC. This encodes CAISERDTLLNEQFF.

The V gene is TRBV6-5, the J gene TRBJ1-1, with D perhaps TRBD1 (5 bases). Per the germline V gene, CDR1 is MNHEY and CDR2 is SVGAGI. The CDR3 is made up of 15 amino acids. Trimming took 7 bases from V and 4 from J, leaving 19 bases between them. The CDR3 sequence: CASIPRTAQGTEAFF. CDR3 coding DNA: TGTGCCAGCATCCCCCGAACGGCCCAGGGCACTGAAGCTTTCTTT.

The chain has TRBV27 and TRBJ2-7, with D possibly being TRBD2 (6 bases). The CDR3 consists of 13 residues. Germline loops: CDR1 MNHEY, CDR2 SMNVEV (reference sequence). V was clipped by 3 bases and J by 4 bases, with 10 bases between them. The CDR3 loop is CASSFAGRYEQYF. The CDR3 DNA sequence: TGTGCCAGCAGTTTTGCGGGACGGTACGAGCAGTACTTC.

The V gene is TRBV5-1, the J gene TRBJ2-1; 7 positions agree with TRBD1. The CDR3 covers 16 residues. Germline V lookup: CDR1 SGHRS, CDR2 YFSETQ. V shed 5 bases and J 3 bases; nucleotides not matched to a gene: 11. The chain's CDR3 is CASSPMAGGFYNEQFF. Here the CDR3 DNA reads TGCGCCAGCAGTCCCATGGCAGGGGGATTCTACAATGAGCAGTTCTTC.

This chain links TRBV5-6 with TRBJ1-1; possibly TRBD1 for D (5 bases). V lost 4 bases and J 2 bases, leaving 12 bases between the germline ends. The germline V gene encodes CDR1 SGHDT and CDR2 YYEEEE. The CDR3 covers 14 residues. The CDR3 here is CASSPRGGNTEAFF. CDR3 DNA sequence: TGTGCCAGCAGCCCAAGGGGTGGCAACACTGAAGCTTTCTTT.